The TCR beta chain described here comes from a study of identical twins. V lost 5 bases and J 3 bases, leaving 21 bases between the germline ends. Germline CDR1 and CDR2: SEHNR and FQNEAQ (reference sequence). The CDR3 has 17 amino acids. TCRdb passed the 5' RACE reads through MiXCR, listing each CDR3 protein once. Of some 270,000 distinct CDR3 sequences listed, about 8.3% were seen once; the top ten hold approximately 3%. The same specimen was also included in a second study, on yellow fever vaccine responses in identical twins.

The V and J genes are TRBV7-9 and TRBJ2-3, with a weak D call TRBD2 (7 bases). The receptor comes from a woman in her late teens or twenties in good health. Sequencing was done on a sample of CD8+ T cells sorted from blood. CDR3 nucleotide sequence: TGTGCCAGCAGCCAAACTCGCGGGGGCATGAGTACAGATACGCAGTATTTT. This codes for CASSQTRGGMSTDTQYF.